This T cell receptor (beta chain) is drawn from a study of memory CD4+ T cells and cytomegalovirus serostatus. Single viable CD3+CD4+CD8-CD45RO+ cells were sorted as the memory CD4+ T cells. Measured with immunoSEQ multiplex PCR; TCRdb has only the in-frame clones, and not every one. This table has about 53,000 clones, roughly three quarters appearing once. This clone was counted only a few times. Trimming took off 1 base at V and 12 bases at J, with 9 bases between the two ends. The CDR3 covers 11 residues. Germline-derived CDR1 and CDR2 are MRHNA and SNTAGT. The rearrangement joins TRBV6-4 to TRBJ1-1; D unresolved. The sequencing sample was made of memory CD4+ T cells from blood. This receptor was obtained from an adult in good health and CMV-seronegative. This CDR3 is CASSDLLRPFF. The CDR3 DNA sequence: TGTGCCAGCAGTGACTTATTGAGGCCTTTCTTT.